A selection of T cell receptor beta chains follows, all from one sample in a study of T cells in Graves' hyperthyroidism and ophthalmopathy. TCRdb analysed the multiplex PCR reads with MiXCR anew, one entry per CDR3 protein. The table includes approximately 30,000 distinct CDR3 sequences, around 50% detected once. Sequencing input: blood. These receptors were taken from a woman aged 40-49 years with Graves' ophthalmopathy. Both conserved end residues are part of each CDR3. Fields, in order: V gene, clone size, J gene, D gene, CDR3 protein, CDR3 DNA. A D gene is named only where the DNA matches it firmly. Only part of the rows carry a size: once, few, many, or a class if the clone is expanded.

>TRBV7-2|.|TRBJ2-7|.
CASSTNRDTYEQYF
TGTGCCAGCAGTACAAACAGGGACACCTACGAGCAGTACTTC
>TRBV28|.|TRBJ2-2|TRBD2
CASRGTSGSSTGELFF
TGTGCCAGCAGAGGGACTAGCGGGAGCAGCACCGGGGAGCTGTTTTTT
>TRBV7-3|medium-sized|TRBJ1-2|.
CASSEGQNYGYTF
TGTGCCAGCAGCGAAGGGCAGAACTATGGCTACACCTTC
>TRBV20-1|.|TRBJ2-7|.
CSARDFGGGGRYEQYF
TGCAGTGCTAGAGATTTTGGAGGGGGTGGGCGGTACGAGCAGTACTTC
>TRBV20-1|medium-sized|TRBJ2-7|.
CSASIGQAYEQYF
TGCAGTGCTAGCATAGGCCAAGCCTACGAGCAGTACTTC
>TRBV19|many|TRBJ2-1|TRBD1
CASSSQGPREQFF
TGTGCCAGTAGTTCACAGGGGCCGCGAGAGCAGTTCTTC
>TRBV7-2|many|TRBJ2-5|TRBD1
CASSAAGTETGQYF
TGTGCCAGCAGCGCTGCCGGGACAGAAACGGGCCAGTACTTC
>TRBV19|.|TRBJ1-4|.
CASLPAPGATNEKLFF
TGTGCCAGCCTCCCGGCCCCTGGGGCAACTAATGAAAAACTGTTTTTT
>TRBV12-3/TRBV12-4|.|TRBJ2-1|TRBD2
CASSELAGINNEQFF
TGTGCCAGCAGTGAACTAGCGGGAATAAACAATGAGCAGTTCTTC
>TRBV7-2|.|TRBJ2-1|.
CASSLVRYRTTNEQFF
TGTGCCAGCAGCTTAGTTCGTTACAGAACAACTAATGAGCAGTTCTTC
>TRBV7-9|medium-sized|TRBJ1-6|.
CASSPAGQSDNSPLHF
TGTGCCAGCAGCCCTGCTGGACAGTCCGATAATTCACCCCTCCACTTT
>TRBV5-1|once|TRBJ1-6|.
CASSRTSGSNSPLHF
TGCGCCAGCAGCCGTACTAGCGGGAGTAATTCACCCCTCCACTTT
>TRBV7-8|many|TRBJ1-1|TRBD1
CASSPLTGDYTEAFF
TGTGCCAGCAGCCCGCTGACAGGGGATTACACTGAAGCTTTCTTT
>TRBV29-1|.|TRBJ2-5|TRBD2
CSYLGWGLAGKETQYF
TGCAGCTACCTCGGGTGGGGACTAGCGGGGAAAGAGACCCAGTACTTC
>TRBV6-1|.|TRBJ2-7|TRBD2
CASRLAGGYEQYF
TGTGCCAGCAGACTAGCGGGAGGCTACGAGCAGTACTTC
>TRBV29-1|.|TRBJ1-2|TRBD1
CSGWGQGANYGYTF
TGCAGCGGATGGGGACAGGGAGCTAACTATGGCTACACCTTC
>TRBV20-1|.|TRBJ2-5|TRBD2
CSARRGLLAGFGETQYF
TGCAGTGCTAGAAGAGGTTTGTTAGCGGGATTCGGGGAGACCCAGTACTTC
>TRBV4-2|.|TRBJ1-3|.
CASSQRYQGCAGNTIYF
TGTGCAAGCAGTCAAAGGTACCAGGGGTGTGCTGGAAACACCATATATTTT
>TRBV18|.|TRBJ1-1|TRBD1
CASSRTGVEAFF
TGTGCCAGCTCACGGACAGGGGTTGAAGCTTTCTTT
>TRBV7-3|many|TRBJ1-1|.
CASNPTGNTEAFF
TGTGCCAGCAACCCGACGGGGAACACTGAAGCTTTCTTT
>TRBV20-1|.|TRBJ1-2|.
CSARVPPAYYGHTF
TGCAGTGCTAGGGTCCCTCCCGCTTACTATGGCCACACCTTC
>TRBV29-1|.|TRBJ1-6|.
CNVEDDPNSPLHF
TGCAACGTTGAAGATGATCCGAATTCACCCCTCCACTTT
>TRBV9|many|TRBJ2-2|TRBD2
CASSVAGGQSGELFF
TGTGCCAGCAGCGTAGCGGGGGGGCAGTCCGGGGAGCTGTTTTTT
>TRBV5-1|.|TRBJ2-1|TRBD1
CASSILTGDDEQSF
TGCGCCAGCAGCATCCTAACAGGGGACGATGAGCAGTCCTTC